A single sample gave rise to the 24 T cell receptor beta chains below, sequenced in a study of post-analysis software for immune sequencing data. Findings and limits, study-wide: Roughly five TRBV segments appeared more often in patients than in controls, and TRBV5-6, TRBV5-1 and TRBV20-1 were among these.

Unique molecular identifiers were present in the TCR beta cDNA libraries. Each CDR3 protein gets one entry after TCRdb re-called the PCR reads with MiXCR. The profile shows hundreds of thousands of distinct CDR3 sequences, approximately 60% of them singletons. No antigen has been identified for these receptors. Source material: blood. These receptors came from a girl aged 2-10 years with multiple sclerosis.

The genes are TRBV20-1 and TRBJ2-1, with D maybe TRBD1 (5 bases). V lost 6 bases and J lost 0, with 12 bases in between. Per germline, CDR1 DFQATT and CDR2 SNEGSKA (reference sequence). The CDR3 spans 14 residues. The CDR3 protein is CSAPSRVSYNEQFF. CDR3 nucleotide sequence: TGCAGTGCCCCGAGCAGGGTCTCCTACAATGAGCAGTTCTTC.

V and J are TRBV25-1 and TRBJ2-1; TRBD1 agrees at 7 bases. The V and J ends lost 2 bases and 4 bases, in that order; junction bases with no gene match: 14. The CDR3 sequence is 18 residues long. Looked up from germline, CDR1 is MGHDK and CDR2 is SYGVNS. The CDR3 region has the DNA TGTGCCAGCAGTGAAGTTTCACAGGGGCAACGCCAGTACAATGAGCAGTTCTTC. Translated: CASSEVSQGQRQYNEQFF.

This clonotype has just a few counts. The gene calls are TRBV4-3 and TRBJ1-1, with D possibly matching TRBD1 (6 bases). Deletions cut 4 bases from V and 2 bases from J, with 14 bases between. From germline, CDR1 is LGHNA and CDR2 YSLEER. This CDR3 comprises 15 residues. The CDR3 sequence is CASSPLPTGNTEAFF. The CDR3 DNA follows: TGCGCCAGCAGCCCACTCCCGACAGGAAACACTGAAGCTTTCTTT.

The chain combines TRBV29-1 with TRBJ1-1, with 10 bases identical to TRBD1. V lost 5 bases to trimming and J lost 7 bases; unmatched junction nucleotides: 7. The CDR3 contains 13 residues. Germline CDR1 reads SQVTM; CDR2 reads ANQGSEA. The CDR3 here is CSVRQGALVEAFF. The CDR3 region has the DNA TGCAGCGTTAGACAGGGGGCCCTTGTTGAAGCTTTCTTT. The full variable domain, its missing parts supplied by reference TRBV29-1 and TRBJ1-1, is SAVISQKPSRDICQRGTSLTIQCQVDSQVTMMFWYRQQPGQSLTLIATANQGSEATYESGFVIDKFPISRPNLTFSTLTVSNMSPEDSSIYLCSVRQGALVEAFFGQGTRLTVV.

This clonotype was observed a handful of times. V and J are TRBV4-1 and TRBJ1-1, with a weak D call TRBD1 (6 bases). The ends were cut back, 1 base at V and 1 base at J, with 19 bases in the middle. CDR3 length: 18 residues. CDR1 and CDR2 from the germline V gene are MGHRA and YSYEKL. Written as DNA, the CDR3 is TGCGCCAGCAGCCAAGTATTGGGGGCGACTCATGGGAACACTGAAGCTTTCTTT. Its protein product is CASSQVLGATHGNTEAFF.

About this clonotype itself: The junction departs from the called germline gene at one end, perhaps through a read error. The rearrangement links TRBV29-1 to TRBJ2-1; D call uncertain. The CDR3 consists of 12 residues. Germline V gene sequence: CDR1 SQVTM, CDR2 ANQGSEA. CDR3 DNA: TGCAGCGTTGAGTTGATTAACAATGTGCAGTTCTTC. Translation: CSVELINNVQFF.

V is TRBV20-1 and J is TRBJ2-7; D is ambiguous. This CDR3 contains 13 residues. Trimming took 5 bases from V and 3 from J, leaving 14 bases between them. From germline, CDR1 is DFQATT and CDR2 SNEGSKA (reference sequence). The CDR3 DNA reads as TGCAGTGCTTGGATAAGCGAAGGCTACGAGCAGTACTTC. This codes for CSAWISEGYEQYF.

This clonotype was observed a single time. The chain joins TRBV20-1 to TRBJ2-1, with 16 bases identical to TRBD2. The CDR3 is made up of 16 amino acids. Germline CDR1 DFQATT, CDR2 SNEGSKA (reference sequence). V trimming: 3 bases; J trimming: 8 bases; junction bases outside the gene matches: 7. This chain's CDR3 is CSASVWGLAGGDEQFF. CDR3 bases: TGCAGTGCTAGTGTCTGGGGACTAGCGGGAGGGGATGAGCAGTTCTTC.

Concerning this clonotype: An end of the junction differs from the germline gene, which may be a read error. In DNA, the CDR3 is TGCACGACTAGCGGGGGGGTGGCAGATACGCAGTATTTT. Amino acids: CTTSGGVADTQYF. This chain connects TRBV12-3 or TRBV12-4 to TRBJ2-3; 14 bases line up with TRBD2. The CDR3 contains 13 residues.

The genes are TRBV5-6 and TRBJ2-1, with 9 bases that match TRBD1. Germline assignment: CDR1 SGHDT and CDR2 YYEEEE. The CDR3 has 15 amino acids. J lost 8 bases, V lost 2 bases, and 8 bases had no gene match. The CDR3 loop is CASSFGTGIRHEQFF. As DNA, the CDR3 is TGTGCCAGCAGCTTCGGGACAGGGATTAGGCATGAGCAGTTCTTC.

This clonotype was observed a single time. CDR3 DNA sequence: TGTGCCAGCAGCTTATGGTTGGAAGCCCAGTACTTC. Translating it yields CASSLWLEAQYF. The chain joins TRBV7-2 to TRBJ2-5; D gene unclear. This CDR3 is built from 12 residues. V lost 2 bases to trimming and J lost 9 bases, with 10 bases between them. The germline CDR1 and CDR2 sequences are SGHTA and FQGNSA.

The V and J genes are TRBV29-1 and TRBJ2-3; D is perhaps TRBD1 (6 bases). The CDR3 length is 11 residues. The V gene lost 7 bases and the J gene lost 5 bases, with 10 bases spanning the gap. Germline V lookup: CDR1 SQVTM, CDR2 ANQGSEA. As DNA, the CDR3 is TGCAGCGCTTTCAGGGGAGATACGCAGTATTTT. Translating gives CSAFRGDTQYF.

V is TRBV5-1 and J is TRBJ2-5, with TRBD1 matching 10 bases. V lost 2 bases and J lost 1; bases outside the gene matches: 5. This CDR3 contains 16 residues. CDR1 is SGHRS, CDR2 YFSETQ, per germline. As DNA, the CDR3 is TGCGCCAGCAGCTTTTGGACAGGGGGTCTCCAAGAGACCCAGTACTTC. Protein: CASSFWTGGLQETQYF.

There are many counts of this clonotype. V gene TRBV27 combines with J gene TRBJ2-1, with TRBD1 matching 11 bases. This CDR3 comprises 15 residues. The V gene's germline CDR1 is MNHEY and CDR2 SMNVEV (reference sequence). V gave up 6 bases and J gave up 4 bases; unmatched junction bases: 5. CDR3 bases: TGTGCCAGCAGCCCCGGGACAGGGGGATACAATGAGCAGTTCTTC. It is translated as CASSPGTGGYNEQFF.

This clonotype was picked up a small number of times. The chain carries TRBV20-1 and TRBJ2-5; 8 bases are shared with TRBD2. Trimming took 3 bases from V and 1 from J; bases not matched to a gene: 1. The CDR3 is 13 residues long. Per germline, CDR1 DFQATT and CDR2 SNEGSKA (reference sequence). The CDR3 DNA reads TGCAGTGCTAGCGGGGGGGCCCAAGAGACCCAGTACTTC. Its translation is CSASGGAQETQYF.

The rearrangement uses TRBV5-1 and TRBJ2-6; 7 bases are shared with TRBD1. Losses at the gene ends were 4 bases for V and 1 base for J; bases not matched to a gene: 14. Germline V gene data show CDR1 as SGHRS and CDR2 as YFSETQ. The CDR3 is made up of 19 amino acids. CDR3 in amino acids: CASSRQGQLIGSGANVLTF. In DNA, the CDR3 is TGCGCCAGCAGCCGACAGGGACAGTTGATTGGGTCTGGGGCCAACGTCCTGACTTTC.

In its sample, this clonotype was seen a few times. The chain uses TRBV7-2 and TRBJ2-3; 10 nucleotides agree with TRBD2. This CDR3 region has 16 residues. Germline lookup yields CDR1 SGHTA and CDR2 FQGNSA. Trimming at V came to 1 base and at J to 2 bases, leaving 3 bases not matched to a gene. The CDR3 region is CASSLELAGHTDTQYF. DNA of the CDR3: TGTGCCAGCAGCTTAGAACTAGCGGGGCACACAGATACGCAGTATTTT.

The chain couples TRBV12-3 or TRBV12-4 to TRBJ2-7, with a tentative D call TRBD2 (6 bases). This CDR3 comprises 15 residues. V was shortened by 7 bases and J by 0 bases, with 16 bases between the two germline ends. CDR3 loop: CASTRRSGGSYEQYF. CDR3 bases: TGTGCCAGCACCCGGCGATCCGGGGGCTCCTACGAGCAGTACTTC.

Worth noting for this clonotype: The junction and the germline gene differ at one end; a read error may be behind it. This chain uses TRBV9 with TRBJ2-1, with D possibly being TRBD1 (7 bases). CDR1 is SGDLS, CDR2 YYNGEE, per germline. This CDR3 has 16 amino acids. This CDR3 reads CAGSVDRRGALYEQFF. The CDR3, as DNA: TGTGCCGGCAGCGTGGACAGGAGGGGAGCCCTCTATGAGCAGTTCTTC.

The DNA for the CDR3 is TGTGCCAGCAGTGGATCGGTTAGCAATCAGCCCCAGCATTTT. Protein product: CASSGSVSNQPQHF. The rearrangement uses TRBV12-3 or TRBV12-4 and TRBJ1-5; D is uncertain. V was pared by 5 bases and J by 0 bases, with 8 bases between. This CDR3 contains 14 residues.

This clonotype was seen a few times. V gene TRBV5-1 combines with J gene TRBJ1-6, with D maybe TRBD1 (6 bases). The germline V gene has CDR1 SGHRS and CDR2 YFSETQ. The V end was cut by 4 bases, the J end by 3 bases, with 8 bases between. The CDR3 sequence is 14 residues long. The CDR3 protein is CASSPQGYNSPLHF. CDR3 DNA sequence: TGCGCCAGCAGCCCACAGGGCTATAATTCACCCCTCCACTTT.

The chain combines TRBV29-1 with TRBJ2-1, with 7 bases lining up with TRBD2. The V segment lost 3 bases and the J segment 3 bases; nucleotides outside the gene matches: 17. The CDR3 has 18 residues. CDR1 and CDR2 from the germline V gene are SQVTM and ANQGSEA. The CDR3 here is CSVEGRGRRGLNYNEQFF. In nucleotides, the CDR3 is TGCAGCGTTGAGGGGAGGGGACGGCGGGGATTAAACTACAATGAGCAGTTCTTC.

The rearrangement uses TRBV11-2 and TRBJ2-1; no reliable D call. Trimming cost V 10 bases and J 4 bases, with 20 bases left between them. The CDR3 extends over 15 amino acids. The germline gives CDR1 SGHAT, CDR2 FQNNGV. CDR3 region: CATLQPSPFYNEQFF. The DNA of the CDR3 is TGTGCCACTTTACAGCCCTCACCCTTTTACAATGAGCAGTTCTTC.

The chain employs TRBV5-1 and TRBJ2-1, with 7 bases identical to TRBD2. The germline V gene encodes CDR1 SGHRS and CDR2 YFSETQ. J gave up 7 bases and V 0 bases, and 13 bases lay outside the gene matches. The CDR3 runs to 17 residues. CDR3 sequence (DNA): TGCGCCAGCAGCTTGGCCGGGAGGTTAGTTAGGTTAAATGAGCAGTTCTTC. Protein product: CASSLAGRLVRLNEQFF. Filled out from reference TRBV5-1 and TRBJ2-1, the complete variable domain reads KAGVTQTPRYLIKTRGQQVTLSCSPISGHRSVSWYQQTPGQGLQFLFEYFSETQRNKGNFPGRFSGRQFSNSRSEMNVSTLELGDSALYLCASSLAGRLVRLNEQFFGPGTRLTVL.